This TCR beta chain comes out of a study of cytomegalovirus exposure and HLA in healthy donors. Findings and caveats of the study: The only immune exposure information that was available was CMV serostatus. Cytomegalovirus-associated TCR beta chains were listed, numbering some 170. HLA alleles were associated with roughly 17,000 TCR beta sequences in a later analysis at 0.05 false discovery rate.

PCR was performed using 60 Vbeta and 13 Jbeta primers. Source study methods: Later, an analysis found some 80 million unique TCR beta chains, and roughly 9.9 million of these were shared. Some clones are missing from TCRdb's copy, which holds only in-frame ones; the method was immunoSEQ multiplex PCR. The DNA gave D and trimming, while V, J and clone size come from that table. The data show roughly 120,000 clones, with just under 75% seen just once and around 7% held by the top ten. With respect to this clone: The antigen remains undetermined.

Trimming removed 2 bases from V and 7 bases from J, with 15 bases in between. Germline V gene sequence: CDR1 MNHEY, CDR2 SMNVEV (reference sequence). The CDR3 runs to 15 residues. This rearrangement joins TRBV27 to TRBJ1-5; D ambiguous. The receptor comes from a man aged 40-49 years in good health and CMV-seropositive. The source material was PBMCs. CDR3 in DNA: TGTGCCAGCAGTTTAGATCCTTTTGGGAGGCAGCCCCAGCATTTT. This gives the protein CASSLDPFGRQPQHF.